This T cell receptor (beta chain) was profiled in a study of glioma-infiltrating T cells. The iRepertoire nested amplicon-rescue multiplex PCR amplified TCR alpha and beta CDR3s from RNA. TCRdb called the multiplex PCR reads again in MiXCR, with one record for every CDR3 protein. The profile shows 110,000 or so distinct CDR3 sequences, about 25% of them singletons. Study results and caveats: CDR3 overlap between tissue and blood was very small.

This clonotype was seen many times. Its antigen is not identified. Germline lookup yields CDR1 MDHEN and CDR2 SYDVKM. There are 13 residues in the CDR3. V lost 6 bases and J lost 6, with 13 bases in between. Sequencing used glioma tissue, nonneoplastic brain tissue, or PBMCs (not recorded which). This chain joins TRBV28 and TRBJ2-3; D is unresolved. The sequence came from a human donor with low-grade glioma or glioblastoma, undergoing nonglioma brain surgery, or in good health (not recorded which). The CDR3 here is CASSPAPADTQYF. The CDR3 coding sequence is TGTGCCAGCAGCCCTGCCCCGGCGGATACGCAGTATTTT. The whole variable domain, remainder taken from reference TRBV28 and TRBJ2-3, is DVKVTQSSRYLVKRTGEKVFLECVQDMDHENMFWYRQDPGLGLRLIYFSYDVKMKEKGDIPEGYSVSREKKERFSLILESASTNQTSMYLCASSPAPADTQYFGPGTRLTVL.